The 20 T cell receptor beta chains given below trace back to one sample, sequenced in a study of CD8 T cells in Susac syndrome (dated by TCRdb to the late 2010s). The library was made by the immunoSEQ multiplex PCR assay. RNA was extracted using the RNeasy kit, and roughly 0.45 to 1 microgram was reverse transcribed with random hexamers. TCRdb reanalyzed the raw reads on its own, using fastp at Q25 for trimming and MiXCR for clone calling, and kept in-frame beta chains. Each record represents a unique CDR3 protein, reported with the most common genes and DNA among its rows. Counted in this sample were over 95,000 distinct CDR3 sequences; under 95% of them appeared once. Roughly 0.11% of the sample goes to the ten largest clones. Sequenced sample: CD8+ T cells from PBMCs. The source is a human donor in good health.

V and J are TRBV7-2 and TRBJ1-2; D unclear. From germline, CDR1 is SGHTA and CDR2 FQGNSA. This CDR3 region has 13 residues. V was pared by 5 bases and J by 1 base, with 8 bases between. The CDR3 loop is CASSPGFNYGYTF. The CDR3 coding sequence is TGTGCCAGCAGCCCGGGGTTTAACTATGGCTACACCTTC.

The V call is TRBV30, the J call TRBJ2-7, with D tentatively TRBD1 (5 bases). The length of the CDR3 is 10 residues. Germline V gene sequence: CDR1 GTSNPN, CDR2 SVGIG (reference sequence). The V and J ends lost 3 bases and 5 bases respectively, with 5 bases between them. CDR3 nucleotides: TGTGCCTGGAGCAGGGACGAGCAGTACTTC. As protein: CAWSRDEQYF.

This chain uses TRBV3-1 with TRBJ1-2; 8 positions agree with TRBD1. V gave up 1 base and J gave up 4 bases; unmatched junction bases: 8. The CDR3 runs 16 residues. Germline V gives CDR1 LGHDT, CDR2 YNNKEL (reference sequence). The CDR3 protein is CASSQVSGQGSYGYTF. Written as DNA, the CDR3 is TGTGCCAGCAGCCAAGTTTCCGGACAGGGTTCCTATGGCTACACCTTC.

CDR3 DNA sequence: TGTGCCAGCAGCGCGGACAGGGGCTACACCTTC. It specifies CASSADRGYTF. The J gene is TRBJ1-2, the V gene TRBV7-9, with TRBD1 identical over 7 bases. Germline values: CDR1 SEHNR, CDR2 FQNEAQ (reference sequence). CDR3 length equals 11 residues. The junction had 2 bases not matched to a gene; V was cut back by 5 bases and J by 8 bases. The entire variable domain, with the rest obtained from reference TRBV7-9 and TRBJ1-2, is as follows: DTGVSQNPRHKITKRGQNVTFRCDPISEHNRLYWYRQTLGQGPEFLTYFQNEAQLEKSRLLSDRFSAERPKGSFSTLEIQRTEQGDSAMYLCASSADRGYTFGSGTRLTVV.

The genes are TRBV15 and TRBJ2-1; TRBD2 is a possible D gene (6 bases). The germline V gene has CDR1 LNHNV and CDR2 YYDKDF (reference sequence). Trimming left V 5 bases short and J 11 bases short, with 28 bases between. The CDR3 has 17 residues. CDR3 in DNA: TGTGCCACCAGCGGCCCCGGAAGTGATAGCGGAATTAACCAGCAGTTCTTC. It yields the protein CATSGPGSDSGINQQFF.

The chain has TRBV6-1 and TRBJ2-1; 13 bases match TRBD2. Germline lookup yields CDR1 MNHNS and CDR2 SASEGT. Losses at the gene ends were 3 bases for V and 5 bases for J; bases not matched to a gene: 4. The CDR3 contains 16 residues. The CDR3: CASSEPGTSGDNEQFF. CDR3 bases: TGTGCCAGCAGTGAGCCCGGGACTAGCGGGGACAATGAGCAGTTCTTC.

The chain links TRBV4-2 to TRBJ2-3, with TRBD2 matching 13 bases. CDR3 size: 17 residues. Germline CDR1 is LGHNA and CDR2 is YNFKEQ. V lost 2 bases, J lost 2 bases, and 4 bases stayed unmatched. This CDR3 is CASSQQLAGGPTDTQYF. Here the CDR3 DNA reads TGTGCCAGCAGCCAACAACTAGCGGGAGGGCCCACAGATACGCAGTATTTT.

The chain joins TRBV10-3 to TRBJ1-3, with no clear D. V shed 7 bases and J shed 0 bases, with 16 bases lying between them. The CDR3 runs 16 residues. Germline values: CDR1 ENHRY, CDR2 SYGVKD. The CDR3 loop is CAITRLSGGSGNTIYF. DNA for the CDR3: TGTGCCATCACCAGGTTATCGGGTGGCTCTGGAAACACCATATATTTT.

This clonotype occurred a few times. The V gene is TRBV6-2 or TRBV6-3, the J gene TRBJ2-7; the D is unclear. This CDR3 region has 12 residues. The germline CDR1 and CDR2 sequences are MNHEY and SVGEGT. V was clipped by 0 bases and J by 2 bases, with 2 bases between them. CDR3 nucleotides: TGTGCCAGCAGTTACTCGCCCTACGAGCAGTACTTC. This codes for CASSYSPYEQYF.

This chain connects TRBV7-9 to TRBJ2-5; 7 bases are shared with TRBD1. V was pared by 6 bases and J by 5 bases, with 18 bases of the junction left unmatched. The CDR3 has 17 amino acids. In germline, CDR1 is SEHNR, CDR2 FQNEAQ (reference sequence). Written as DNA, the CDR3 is TGTGCCAGCAGGTTCAGCCCCAAACAGGGGCCGGGGGAGACCCAGTACTTC. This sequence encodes CASRFSPKQGPGETQYF.

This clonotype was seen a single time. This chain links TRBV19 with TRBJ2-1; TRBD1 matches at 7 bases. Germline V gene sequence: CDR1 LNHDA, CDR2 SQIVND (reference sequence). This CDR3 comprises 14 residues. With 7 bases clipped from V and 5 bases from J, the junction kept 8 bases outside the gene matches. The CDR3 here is CASMMAGTDNEQFF. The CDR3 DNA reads TGTGCCAGTATGATGGCCGGGACAGACAATGAGCAGTTCTTC.

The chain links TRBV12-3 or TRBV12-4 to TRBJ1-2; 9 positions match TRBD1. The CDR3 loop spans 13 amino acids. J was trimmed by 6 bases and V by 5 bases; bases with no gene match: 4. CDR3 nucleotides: TGTGCCAGCAGTGGGACAGGGAGGGATGGCTACACCTTC. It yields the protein CASSGTGRDGYTF.

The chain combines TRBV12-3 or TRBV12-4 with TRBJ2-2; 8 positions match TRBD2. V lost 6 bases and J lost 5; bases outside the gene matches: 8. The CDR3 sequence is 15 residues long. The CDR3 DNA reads TGTGCCAGCAGATCCAGCGGGAGACAGACCGGGGAGCTGTTTTTT. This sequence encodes CASRSSGRQTGELFF.

CDR3 coding DNA: TGTGCCAGCAGCTTGAATTGGGTGGATACGCAGTATTTT. Amino acids: CASSLNWVDTQYF. The V call is TRBV7-2, the J call TRBJ2-3; D is uncertain. CDR3 length: 13 residues. Germline V lookup: CDR1 SGHTA, CDR2 FQGNSA. V lost 3 bases to trimming and J lost 6 bases, with 10 bases between them. The entire variable domain, with the rest obtained from reference TRBV7-2 and TRBJ2-3, is as follows: GAGVSQSPSNKVTEKGKDVELRCDPISGHTALYWYRQSLGQGLEFLIYFQGNSAPDKSGLPSDRFSAERTGGSVSTLTIQRTQQEDSAVYLCASSLNWVDTQYFGPGTRLTVL.

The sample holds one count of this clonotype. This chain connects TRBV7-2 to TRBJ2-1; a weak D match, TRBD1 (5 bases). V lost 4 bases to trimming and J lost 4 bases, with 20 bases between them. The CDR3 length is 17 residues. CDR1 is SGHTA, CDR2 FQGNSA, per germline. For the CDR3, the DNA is TGTGCCAGCAGCTCTCCTCGCCCGGACACCTTTTACAATGAGCAGTTCTTC. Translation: CASSSPRPDTFYNEQFF. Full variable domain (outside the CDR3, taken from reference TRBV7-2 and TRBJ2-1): GAGVSQSPSNKVTEKGKDVELRCDPISGHTALYWYRQSLGQGLEFLIYFQGNSAPDKSGLPSDRFSAERTGGSVSTLTIQRTQQEDSAVYLCASSSPRPDTFYNEQFFGPGTRLTVL.

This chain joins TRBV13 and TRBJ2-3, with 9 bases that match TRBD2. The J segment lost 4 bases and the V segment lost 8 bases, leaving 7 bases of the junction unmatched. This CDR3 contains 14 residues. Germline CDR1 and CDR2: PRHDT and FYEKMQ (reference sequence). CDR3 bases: TGTGCCAGCCTAGAGGCGGGGGGGCCAGATACGCAGTATTTT. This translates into CASLEAGGPDTQYF.

The DNA for the CDR3 is TGTGCCAGCATAGGTCAGGGGAGGTCAGAGACCCAGTACTTC. Amino acids: CASIGQGRSETQYF. The J gene is TRBJ2-5, the V gene TRBV6-5; D assignment may be TRBD1 or TRBD2 (6 bases each). The CDR3 extends over 14 amino acids. Between the trimmed V and J ends, which lost 7 bases and 4 bases, there was a span of 16 bases. Germline V gives CDR1 MNHEY, CDR2 SVGAGI.

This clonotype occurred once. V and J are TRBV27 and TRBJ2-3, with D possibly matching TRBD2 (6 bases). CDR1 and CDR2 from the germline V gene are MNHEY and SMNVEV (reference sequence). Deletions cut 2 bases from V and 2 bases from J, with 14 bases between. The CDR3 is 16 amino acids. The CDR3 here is CASSLASGVLTDTQYF. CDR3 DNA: TGTGCCAGCAGTTTAGCATCGGGAGTCCTCACAGATACGCAGTATTTT.

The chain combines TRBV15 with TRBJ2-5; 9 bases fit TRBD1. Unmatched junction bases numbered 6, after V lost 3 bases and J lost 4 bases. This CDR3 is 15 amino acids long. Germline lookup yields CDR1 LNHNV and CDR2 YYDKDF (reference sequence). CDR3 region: CATSSRDRVPETQYF. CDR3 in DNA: TGTGCCACCAGCAGCCGGGACAGGGTCCCAGAGACCCAGTACTTC. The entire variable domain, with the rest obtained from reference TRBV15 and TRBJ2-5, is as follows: DAMVIQNPRYQVTQFGKPVTLSCSQTLNHNVMYWYQQKSSQAPKLLFHYYDKDFNNEADTPDNFQSRRPNTSFCFLDIRSPGLGDTAMYLCATSSRDRVPETQYFGPGTRLLVL.

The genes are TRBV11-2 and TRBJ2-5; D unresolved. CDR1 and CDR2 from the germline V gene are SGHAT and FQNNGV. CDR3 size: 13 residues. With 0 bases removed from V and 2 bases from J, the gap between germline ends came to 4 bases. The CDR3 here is CASSLDTQETQYF. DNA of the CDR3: TGTGCCAGCAGCTTAGACACGCAAGAGACCCAGTACTTC.